These T cell receptor beta chains were read from a single sample in a study of response to subunit inactivated influenza vaccine. Via MiXCR, TCRdb re-called the RT-PCR reads, giving one row per CDR3 protein. The table records hundreds of thousands of distinct CDR3 sequences, 13% to 15% of them present only once. The sample here was PBMCs from blood, taken roughly 15 days before vaccination. The receptors come from a man over 45 who received an inactivated influenza vaccine. CDR3s leave out the opening cysteine and the closing phenylalanine or tryptophan. The order of the fields is D gene, J gene, V gene, CDR3 protein. D genes are given only for firm matches.

. TRBJ1-6 TRBV9 SSSVRISDSPLH
. TRBJ2-7 TRBV14 ASSQEWWLACNEQY
. TRBJ1-6 TRBV30 AWSPGTNNSPLH
. TRBJ2-3 TRBV5-4 ASSLNWGGDTQY
TRBD1 TRBJ2-2 TRBV5-6 ASSYGTEGTGELF
. TRBJ2-4 TRBV9 ASSAHPGLTLAKNIQY
. TRBJ2-5 TRBV5-1 ASSWEAAETQY
. TRBJ1-4 TRBV4-1 ASSQIDGVKLF
. TRBJ2-2 TRBV28 ASSARKNTGELF
. TRBJ1-1 TRBV5-1 ASSLGTRMNTEAF
TRBD2 TRBJ2-3 TRBV4-2 ASSQLAGSYTDTQY
. TRBJ2-1 TRBV5-1 ASSSLGDRPLNEQF
. TRBJ2-7 TRBV12-3/TRBV12-4 ASRYRDYEQY
. TRBJ2-3 TRBV4-3 ASSQYPGASTDTQY
TRBD1 TRBJ1-3 TRBV5-1 ASRPDRGPWNTIY
. TRBJ1-6 TRBV4-3 ASSSGRTYNSPLH
. TRBJ1-4 TRBV4-3 ASSQGVREKLF
. TRBJ2-3 TRBV5-1 ASSTAGSSTDTQY
. TRBJ2-1 TRBV20-1 SASAASPNEQF
TRBD2 TRBJ2-5 TRBV6-2/TRBV6-3 ASSRYGGEAETQY
TRBD2 TRBJ2-1 TRBV20-1 SARNNLALSGGYNEQF
. TRBJ2-7 TRBV27 ASSTSREGAYEQY
TRBD1 TRBJ2-1 TRBV29-1 SVEETPRQGRI
. TRBJ2-1 TRBV11-3 ASSREYYNEQF
TRBD2 TRBJ2-1 TRBV20-1 SASKRTSGGSEQF
TRBD1 TRBJ2-5 TRBV7-2 ASSSGQGNFETQY
TRBD2 TRBJ2-1 TRBV11-1 AIRQTPGLAGANNEQF
. TRBJ2-5 TRBV5-6 ASSIWLRLYQETQY
TRBD2 TRBJ2-5 TRBV10-3 AINTGAGETQY
TRBD2 TRBJ2-3 TRBV20-1 SASAGTSGSADTQY
. TRBJ2-7 TRBV14 ASSQYRRAPYEQY
. TRBJ2-2 TRBV4-2 ASSLLGTLNTGELF
. TRBJ2-1 TRBV20-1 SAKDTGYNEQF
. TRBJ2-3 TRBV9 ASSTRLDRTDTQY
. TRBJ2-2 TRBV12-3/TRBV12-4 ASSRKASNTGELF
TRBD1 TRBJ2-5 TRBV5-5 ASSLRLGPTGVETQY
. TRBJ1-1 TRBV24-1 ATSDLIEQGVCDTEAF
. TRBJ2-3 TRBV4-3 ASSQDWDSSDTQY
. TRBJ1-1 TRBV28 ASSFGKARAF
. TRBJ2-5 TRBV6-2/TRBV6-3 AGPGSIFSETQY
. TRBJ2-2 TRBV6-2/TRBV6-3 ATAAAMNTGELF
TRBD1 TRBJ1-1 TRBV15 ATSRSGGTEAF
. TRBJ1-3 TRBV3-1 ASSRPGAGNTIY
TRBD1 TRBJ2-6 TRBV27 ASRGTGSSGANVLT
. TRBJ1-1 TRBV7-9 ASSPGTGRYMNTEAF
TRBD2 TRBJ2-7 TRBV6-5 ASSYSISSGGLSYEQY
TRBD1 TRBJ2-2 TRBV4-3 ASSQEGRGLSGELF